These T cell receptor beta chains were read from a single sample in a study of T cells in tumors after PD-1 blockade. Only in-frame clones appear in the TCRdb table, and some are missing; sequencing was by immunoSEQ multiplex PCR. Among approximately 19,000 clones listed, around 85% were seen once. This material consisted of PBMCs, taken after anti-PD-1 therapy. The receptors here all came from a human donor with advanced basal cell or squamous cell carcinoma (not recorded which). CDR3s include the opening cysteine and the closing phenylalanine or tryptophan. The D gene is left open where the match is weak. Only part of the rows carry a size: once, few, many, or a class if the clone is expanded.

CDR3nt	CDR3aa	j_gene	abundance	d_gene	v_gene
TGTGCCACCAGCTCCAACAGGGGCGAGCAGTACTTC	CATSSNRGEQYF	TRBJ2-7	NA	TRBD1	TRBV15
TGTGCCAGCCACCCGGCGGGAAGCACAGATACGCAGTATTTT	CASHPAGSTDTQYF	TRBJ2-3	NA	NA	TRBV28
TGTGCCAGTAGTATAGGTCGAGAGACAGAGGGCCTAGGCTATGGCTACACCTTC	CASSIGRETEGLGYGYTF	TRBJ1-2	NA	NA	TRBV19
TGTGCCAGCAGCTTAACGAACTTGGAAACCATATATTTT	CASSLTNLETIYF	TRBJ1-3	NA	NA	TRBV7-6
TGTGCCAGCAGTGGGTTTCAGCAAAACACTGAAGCTTTCTTT	CASSGFQQNTEAFF	TRBJ1-1	NA	NA	TRBV2
TGTGCCACCAGCAGAGATCAGGAGAGTGCAACTAATGAAAAACTGTTTTTT	CATSRDQESATNEKLFF	TRBJ1-4	once	NA	TRBV15
TGTGCCAGCAGTTCCCCTTACTCGAACACCGGGGAGCTGTTTTTT	CASSSPYSNTGELFF	TRBJ2-2	NA	NA	TRBV2
TGTGCCACCAGCAGAGGGGGTGAGGGGGTTAATCAGCCCCAGCATTTT	CATSRGGEGVNQPQHF	TRBJ1-5	NA	NA	TRBV15
TGTGCCAGCAGCGTAGGATTGGAGAGCGGGGGCGATGAGCAGTTCTTC	CASSVGLESGGDEQFF	TRBJ2-1	NA	TRBD2	TRBV9
TGTGCCAGCAGCTCGAGACAGGGGGAAGAGACCCAGTACTTC	CASSSRQGEETQYF	TRBJ2-5	NA	TRBD1	TRBV4-2
TGTGCCAGCTTGCGGACTGGGGCCAACGTCCTGACTTTC	CASLRTGANVLTF	TRBJ2-6	NA	NA	TRBV5-4
TGTGCCAGCAGCTTAGTTCGAGCGGAAGATACGCAGTATTTT	CASSLVRAEDTQYF	TRBJ2-3	NA	NA	TRBV7-8
TGTGCCAGCGGGGGCCTCTCCTCCTACGAGCAGTACTTC	CASGGLSSYEQYF	TRBJ2-7	NA	NA	TRBV2
TGTGCCAGCAGCTTTTACCGGGACAGGGAGCCAAGGGGCTATGGCTACACCTTC	CASSFYRDREPRGYGYTF	TRBJ1-2	NA	TRBD1	TRBV7-8
TGTGCCAGCAGCTCCGCCGGGACAGGGACCTACGAGCAGTACTTC	CASSSAGTGTYEQYF	TRBJ2-7	few	NA	TRBV21-1
TGTGCCAGCAGGTACCGGGACAGGGGGCTCCCCCACTACGAGCAGTACTTC	CASRYRDRGLPHYEQYF	TRBJ2-7	once	TRBD1	TRBV6-4